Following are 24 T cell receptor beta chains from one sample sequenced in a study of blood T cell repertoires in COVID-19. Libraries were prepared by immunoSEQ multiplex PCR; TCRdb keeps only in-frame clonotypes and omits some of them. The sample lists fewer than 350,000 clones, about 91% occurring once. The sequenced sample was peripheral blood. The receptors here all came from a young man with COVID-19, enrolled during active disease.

The DNA of the CDR3 is TGTGCCAGCAGCCAACCCCAAAACAGCGGACCCTACGAGCAGTACTTC. Its protein is CASSQPQNSGPYEQYF. The J gene is TRBJ2-7, the V gene TRBV4-2, with D possibly being TRBD2 (5 bases). This CDR3 spans 16 amino acids. V lost 2 bases and J lost 2, with 16 bases in between. Germline V CDR1 and CDR2: LGHNA, YNFKEQ.

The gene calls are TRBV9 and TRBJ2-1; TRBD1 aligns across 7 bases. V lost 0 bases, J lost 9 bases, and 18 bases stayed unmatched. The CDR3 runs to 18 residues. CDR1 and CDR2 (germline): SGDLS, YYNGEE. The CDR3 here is CASSVAGTGAPGSSEQFF. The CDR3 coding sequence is TGTGCCAGCAGCGTAGCGGGAACAGGGGCGCCGGGGTCTAGTGAGCAGTTCTTC.

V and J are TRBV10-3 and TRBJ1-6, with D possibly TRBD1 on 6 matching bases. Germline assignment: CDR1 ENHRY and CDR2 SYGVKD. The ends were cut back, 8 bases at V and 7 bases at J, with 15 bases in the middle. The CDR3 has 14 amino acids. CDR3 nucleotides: TGTGCCATCTCCCGGGACATGATCAATTCACCCCTCCACTTT. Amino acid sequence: CAISRDMINSPLHF.

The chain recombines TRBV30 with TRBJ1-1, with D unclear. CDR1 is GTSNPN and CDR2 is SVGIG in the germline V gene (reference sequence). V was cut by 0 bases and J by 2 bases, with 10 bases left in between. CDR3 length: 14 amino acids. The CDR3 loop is CAWSVGRLNTEAFF. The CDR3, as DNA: TGTGCCTGGAGTGTAGGCAGACTTAACACTGAAGCTTTCTTT.

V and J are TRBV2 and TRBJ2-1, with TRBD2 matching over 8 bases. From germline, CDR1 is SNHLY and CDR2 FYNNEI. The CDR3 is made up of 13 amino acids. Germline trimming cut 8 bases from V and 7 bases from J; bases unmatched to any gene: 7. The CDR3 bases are TGTGCCAGCTCTTCCCGGGAGGGTAATGAGCAGTTCTTC. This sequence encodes CASSSREGNEQFF.

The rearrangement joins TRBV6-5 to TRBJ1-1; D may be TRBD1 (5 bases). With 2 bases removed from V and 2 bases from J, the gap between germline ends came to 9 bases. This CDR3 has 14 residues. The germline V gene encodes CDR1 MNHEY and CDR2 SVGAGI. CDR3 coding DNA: TGTGCCAGCAGTTACAATCAGGGAAACACTGAAGCTTTCTTT. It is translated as CASSYNQGNTEAFF.

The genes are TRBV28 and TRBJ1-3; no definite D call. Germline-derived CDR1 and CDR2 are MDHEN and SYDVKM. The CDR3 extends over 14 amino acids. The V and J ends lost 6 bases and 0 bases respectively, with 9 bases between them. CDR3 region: CASSGVLSGNTIYF. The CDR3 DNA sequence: TGTGCCAGCAGCGGGGTCCTCTCTGGAAACACCATATATTTT.

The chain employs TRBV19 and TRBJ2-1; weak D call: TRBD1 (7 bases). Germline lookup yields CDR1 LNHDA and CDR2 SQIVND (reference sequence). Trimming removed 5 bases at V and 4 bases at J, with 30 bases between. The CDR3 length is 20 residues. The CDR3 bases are TGTGCCAGTAGTGCTACAGGGGAGGTTCTCGCCATGCCTCCTTACAATGAGCAGTTCTTC. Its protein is CASSATGEVLAMPPYNEQFF.

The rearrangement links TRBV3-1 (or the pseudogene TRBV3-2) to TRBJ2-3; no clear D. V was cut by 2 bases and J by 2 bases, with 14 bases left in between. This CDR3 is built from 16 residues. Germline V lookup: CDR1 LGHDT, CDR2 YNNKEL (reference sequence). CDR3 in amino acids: CASSQYPFYITDTQYF. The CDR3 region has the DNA TGTGCCAGCAGCCAATACCCTTTCTATATCACAGATACGCAGTATTTT.

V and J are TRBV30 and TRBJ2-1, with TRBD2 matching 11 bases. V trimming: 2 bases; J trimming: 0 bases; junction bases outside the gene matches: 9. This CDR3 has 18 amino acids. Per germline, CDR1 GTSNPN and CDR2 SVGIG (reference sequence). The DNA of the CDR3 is TGTGCCTGGAGTTCCGGGACTAGCGGATATAGCTCCTACAATGAGCAGTTCTTC. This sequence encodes CAWSSGTSGYSSYNEQFF. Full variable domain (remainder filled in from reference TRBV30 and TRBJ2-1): SQTIHQWPATLVQPVGSPLSLECTVEGTSNPNLYWYRQAAGRGLQLLFYSVGIGQISSEVPQNLSASRPQDRQFILSSKKLLLSDSGFYLCAWSSGTSGYSSYNEQFFGPGTRLTVL.

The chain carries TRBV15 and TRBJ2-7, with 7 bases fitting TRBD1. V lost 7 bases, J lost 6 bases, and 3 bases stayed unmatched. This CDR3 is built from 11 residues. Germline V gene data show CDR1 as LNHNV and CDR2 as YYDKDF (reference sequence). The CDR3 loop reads CATTDRSEQYF. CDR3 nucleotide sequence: TGTGCCACCACGGACAGGTCCGAGCAGTACTTC.

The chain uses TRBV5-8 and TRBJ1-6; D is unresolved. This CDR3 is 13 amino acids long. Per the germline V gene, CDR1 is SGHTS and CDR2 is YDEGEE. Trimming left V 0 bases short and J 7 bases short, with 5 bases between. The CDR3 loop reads CASSLDMNSPLHF. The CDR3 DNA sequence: TGTGCCAGCAGCTTGGATATGAATTCACCCCTCCACTTT.

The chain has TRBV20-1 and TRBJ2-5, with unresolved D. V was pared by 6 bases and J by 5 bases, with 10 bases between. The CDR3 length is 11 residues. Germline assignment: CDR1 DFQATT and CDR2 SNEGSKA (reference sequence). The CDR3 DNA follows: TGCAGTGCCCAGGTTTTTGAGACCCAGTACTTC. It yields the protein CSAQVFETQYF.

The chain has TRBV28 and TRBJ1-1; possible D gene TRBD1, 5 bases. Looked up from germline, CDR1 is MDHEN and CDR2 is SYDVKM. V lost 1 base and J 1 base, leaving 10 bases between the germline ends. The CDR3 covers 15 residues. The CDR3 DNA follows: TGTGCCAGCAGTTTATCGGGACTTAGGAACACTGAAGCTTTCTTT. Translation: CASSLSGLRNTEAFF.

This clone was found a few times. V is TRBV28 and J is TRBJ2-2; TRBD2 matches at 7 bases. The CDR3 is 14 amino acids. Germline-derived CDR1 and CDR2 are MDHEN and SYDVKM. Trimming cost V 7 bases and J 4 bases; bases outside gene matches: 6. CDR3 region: CASISRGSTGELFF. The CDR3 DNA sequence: TGTGCCAGCATCTCTCGCGGGAGCACCGGGGAGCTGTTTTTT. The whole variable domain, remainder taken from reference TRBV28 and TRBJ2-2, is DVKVTQSSRYLVKRTGEKVFLECVQDMDHENMFWYRQDPGLGLRLIYFSYDVKMKEKGDIPEGYSVSREKKERFSLILESASTNQTSMYLCASISRGSTGELFFGEGSRLTVL.

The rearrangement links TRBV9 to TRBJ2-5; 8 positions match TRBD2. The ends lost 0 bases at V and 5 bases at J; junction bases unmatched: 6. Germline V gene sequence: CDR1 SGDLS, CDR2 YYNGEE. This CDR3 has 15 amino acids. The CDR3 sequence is CASSVDGRGSETQYF. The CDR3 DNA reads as TGTGCCAGCAGCGTAGACGGGAGGGGGAGCGAGACCCAGTACTTC.

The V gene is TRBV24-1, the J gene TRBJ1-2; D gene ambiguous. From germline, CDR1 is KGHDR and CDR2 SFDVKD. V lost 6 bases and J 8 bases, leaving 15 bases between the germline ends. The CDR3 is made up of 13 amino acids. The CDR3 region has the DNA TGTGCCACCAGTTTGCGGGATGGCTTCGGCTACACCTTC. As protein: CATSLRDGFGYTF.

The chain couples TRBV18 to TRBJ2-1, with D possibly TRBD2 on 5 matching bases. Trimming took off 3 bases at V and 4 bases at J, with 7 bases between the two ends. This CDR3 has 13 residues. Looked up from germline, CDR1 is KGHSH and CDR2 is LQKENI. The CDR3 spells CASSPTGYNEQFF. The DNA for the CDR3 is TGTGCCAGCTCACCGACGGGATACAATGAGCAGTTCTTC.

The CDR3 loop reads CASSLEQASNQPQHF. CDR3 bases: TGTGCCAGCAGCTTAGAGCAGGCAAGCAATCAGCCCCAGCATTTT. The chain links TRBV7-8 to TRBJ1-5; D unclear. CDR1 is SGHVS, CDR2 FQNEAQ, per germline. With 1 base removed from V and 1 base from J, the gap between germline ends came to 8 bases. The CDR3 runs to 15 residues.

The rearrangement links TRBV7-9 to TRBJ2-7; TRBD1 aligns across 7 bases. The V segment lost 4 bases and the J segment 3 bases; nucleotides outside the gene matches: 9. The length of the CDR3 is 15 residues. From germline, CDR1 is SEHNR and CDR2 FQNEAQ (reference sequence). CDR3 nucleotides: TGTGCCAGCAGCTCCCTCGACAGGGCCCTCTACGAGCAGTACTTC. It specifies CASSSLDRALYEQYF.

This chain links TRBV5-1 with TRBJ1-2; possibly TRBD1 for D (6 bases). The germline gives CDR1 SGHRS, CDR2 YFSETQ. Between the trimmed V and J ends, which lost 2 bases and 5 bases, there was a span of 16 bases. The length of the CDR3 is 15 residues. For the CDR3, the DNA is TGCGCCAGCAGCTTTGGGTCGACAGGCGATTATGGCTACACCTTC. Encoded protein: CASSFGSTGDYGYTF.

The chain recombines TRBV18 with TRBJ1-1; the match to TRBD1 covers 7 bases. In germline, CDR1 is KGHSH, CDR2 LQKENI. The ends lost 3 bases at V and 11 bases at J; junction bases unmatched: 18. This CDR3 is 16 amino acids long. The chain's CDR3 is CASSPPGQRMFVRAFF. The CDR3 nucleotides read TGTGCCAGCTCACCTCCGGGACAGAGGATGTTTGTTCGGGCTTTCTTT.

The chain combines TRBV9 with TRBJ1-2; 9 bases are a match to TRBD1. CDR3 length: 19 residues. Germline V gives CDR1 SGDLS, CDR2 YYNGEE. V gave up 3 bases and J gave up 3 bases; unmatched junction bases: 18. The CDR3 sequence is CASSAKVRDRVIPDYGYTF. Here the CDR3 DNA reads TGTGCCAGCAGCGCAAAAGTCCGGGACAGGGTTATTCCAGACTATGGCTACACCTTC.

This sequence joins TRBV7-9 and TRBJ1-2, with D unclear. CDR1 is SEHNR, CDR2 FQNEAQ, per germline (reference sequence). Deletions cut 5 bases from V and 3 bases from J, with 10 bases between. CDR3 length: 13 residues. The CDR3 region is CASSRTEDYGYTF. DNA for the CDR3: TGTGCCAGCAGCCGGACGGAGGACTATGGCTACACCTTC.